The 13 T cell receptor beta chains below come from one sample, sequenced in a study of T cell changes during pregnancy in multiple sclerosis. Measured with immunoSEQ multiplex PCR; TCRdb has only the in-frame clones, and not every one. The sample carries more than 30,000 clones, approximately 90% recorded once. The sample was CD4+ T cells from peripheral blood mononuclear cells, taken in the third trimester of pregnancy. These receptors all stem from a female donor in good health, enrolled as a control in a pregnancy study.

V and J are TRBV30 and TRBJ1-5; possible D gene TRBD1, 6 bases. Trimming left V 2 bases short and J 2 bases short, with 7 bases between. CDR3 length: 13 residues. From germline, CDR1 is GTSNPN and CDR2 SVGIG (reference sequence). The CDR3 loop reads CAWSRQGNQPQHF. CDR3 sequence (DNA): TGTGCCTGGAGTAGACAGGGCAATCAGCCCCAGCATTTT.

The rearrangement joins TRBV2 to TRBJ1-3, with TRBD1 identical over 7 bases. CDR1 is SNHLY and CDR2 is FYNNEI in the germline V gene. The length of the CDR3 is 14 residues. The V segment lost 8 bases and the J segment 2 bases; nucleotides outside the gene matches: 6. The CDR3 protein is CASRDSYPGNTIYF. The DNA of the CDR3 is TGTGCCAGCCGGGACAGCTACCCTGGAAACACCATATATTTT.

This chain joins TRBV7-8 and TRBJ2-3; the D gene is possibly TRBD2 (6 bases). V dropped 1 base and J dropped 1 base, with 12 bases sitting between them. The CDR3 covers 16 residues. The V gene's germline CDR1 is SGHVS and CDR2 FQNEAQ. The CDR3 is CASSLVFGEGTDTQYF. The CDR3, as DNA: TGTGCCAGCAGCTTAGTTTTTGGGGAGGGCACAGATACGCAGTATTTT.

This clone appeared a single time. The chain has TRBV30 and TRBJ2-2, with D maybe TRBD2 (6 bases). CDR3 size: 11 residues. With 6 bases removed from V and 7 bases from J, the gap between germline ends came to 9 bases. Germline-derived CDR1 and CDR2 are GTSNPN and SVGIG (reference sequence). The CDR3 protein is CACTGGGELFF. CDR3 DNA: TGTGCCTGCACCGGGGGCGGGGAGCTGTTTTTT.

This chain connects TRBV6-5 to TRBJ2-7; 8 nucleotides match TRBD2. V was pared by 5 bases and J by 0 bases, with 6 bases of the junction left unmatched. CDR1 MNHEY and CDR2 SVGAGI come from the germline V gene. This CDR3 has 15 amino acids. Written as DNA, the CDR3 is TGTGCCAGCAGTAACCCCCTAGCGGGCTCCTACGAGCAGTACTTC. This encodes CASSNPLAGSYEQYF.

This chain joins TRBV6-5 and TRBJ2-7; TRBD1 matches at 7 bases. V gave up 4 bases and J gave up 8 bases; unmatched junction bases: 8. This CDR3 has 13 amino acids. CDR1 and CDR2 (germline): MNHEY, SVGAGI. CDR3 sequence (DNA): TGTGCCAGCAGTTCTTTATCGAGGGGGCAGCAGTACTTC. As protein: CASSSLSRGQQYF.

The rearrangement links TRBV6-1 to TRBJ2-5; TRBD1 might be the D (5 bases). This CDR3 is built from 13 residues. V was clipped by 3 bases and J by 2 bases, with 7 bases between them. Per germline, CDR1 MNHNS and CDR2 SASEGT. CDR3 sequence (DNA): TGTGCCAGCAGTGAGAGACAGCAAGAGACCCAGTACTTC. Translated: CASSERQQETQYF.

This clone was recorded once. This chain joins TRBV5-4 and TRBJ1-2; 12 positions match TRBD1. The CDR3 loop spans 16 amino acids. V lost 4 bases, J lost 5 bases, and 9 bases stayed unmatched. The germline V gene has CDR1 SGHNT and CDR2 YYREEE (reference sequence). CDR3 nucleotide sequence: TGTGCCAGCAGCCTACCGGGACAGGGGGCTTTGTATGGCTACACCTTC. Its translation is CASSLPGQGALYGYTF.

The V call is TRBV25-1, the J call TRBJ2-5; TRBD2 matches at 9 bases. The CDR3 runs to 15 residues. V was pared by 11 bases and J by 5 bases, with 15 bases of the junction left unmatched. Germline V gene data show CDR1 as MGHDK and CDR2 as SYGVNS. The CDR3 loop is CAVKEGGGAVETQYF. In nucleotides, the CDR3 is TGTGCCGTCAAGGAGGGCGGGGGGGCCGTCGAGACCCAGTACTTC. Full variable domain (missing parts from reference TRBV25-1 and TRBJ2-5): EADIYQTPRYLVIGTGKKITLECSQTMGHDKMYWYQQDPGMELHLIHYSYGVNSTEKGDLSSESTVSRIRTEHFPLTLESARPSHTSQYLCAVKEGGGAVETQYFGPGTRLLVL.

The chain combines TRBV19 with TRBJ2-3; TRBD1 matches at 8 bases. With V trimmed by 2 bases and J by 4 bases, 8 bases remained unmatched. The CDR3 covers 16 residues. Germline CDR1 LNHDA, CDR2 SQIVND (reference sequence). CDR3 in amino acids: CASSIWTGRRADTQYF. The CDR3 coding sequence is TGTGCCAGTAGTATATGGACAGGGAGGCGGGCAGATACGCAGTATTTT.

The chain couples TRBV6-6 to TRBJ1-1; maybe TRBD1 (5 bases). CDR3 length equals 14 residues. The V end was cut by 2 bases, the J end by 0 bases, with 7 bases between. Germline V gene lookup returns CDR1 MNHNY and CDR2 SVGAGI (reference sequence). This CDR3 reads CASSYQGLNTEAFF. DNA of the CDR3: TGTGCCAGCAGTTACCAGGGTCTGAACACTGAAGCTTTCTTT.

This clone was picked up one time. A junction end diverges from the germline sequence, so it may reflect a read error. This chain links TRBV5-1 with TRBJ2-5, with 14 bases identical to TRBD2. Germline-derived CDR1 and CDR2 are SGHRS and YFSETQ. The CDR3 runs 17 residues. The CDR3 sequence is CASSANPAGTSGGPGDF. The CDR3, as DNA: TGCGCCAGCAGCGCCAATCCCGCCGGGACTAGCGGGGGACCGGGGGACTTC. Together with reference TRBV5-1 and TRBJ2-5, the CDR3 gives the full variable domain: KAGVTQTPRYLIKTRGQQVTLSCSPISGHRSVSWYQQTPGQGLQFLFEYFSETQRNKGNFPGRFSGRQFSNSRSEMNVSTLELGDSALYLCASSANPAGTSGGPGDFGPGTRLLVL.

The chain couples TRBV25-1 to TRBJ1-4; a weak D match, TRBD1 (5 bases). This CDR3 spans 14 amino acids. Germline V gene data show CDR1 as MGHDK and CDR2 as SYGVNS. V lost 8 bases, J lost 0 bases, and 10 bases lay in between. The CDR3 sequence: CASGGGATNEKLFF. DNA for the CDR3: TGTGCCAGCGGGGGGGGAGCAACTAATGAAAAACTGTTTTTT.